These 4 T cell receptor beta chains came from one sample sequenced in a study of T cell repertoires in cytomegalovirus infection. MiXCR, run by TCRdb on the reads, gives a single entry per CDR3 protein. The table includes 290,000 or so distinct CDR3 sequences, roughly a tenth detected once. The sequenced sample consisted of PBMCs. These receptors all come from a human donor in good health (CMV status not recorded). Some clones in this sample may be carry-over from other donors' samples.

Only a few counts were recorded for this clonotype. The rearrangement joins TRBV7-3 to TRBJ2-2; 9 bases match TRBD2. Germline CDR1 and CDR2: SGHTA and FQGTGA. The CDR3 runs to 14 residues. The V and J ends lost 6 bases and 6 bases, in that order; junction bases with no gene match: 5. CDR3 in amino acids: CASRRGGGPGELFF. As DNA, the CDR3 is TGTGCCAGCAGGCGGGGGGGAGGACCCGGGGAGCTGTTTTTT. Full variable domain (missing parts from reference TRBV7-3 and TRBJ2-2): GAGVSQTPSNKVTEKGKYVELRCDPISGHTALYWYRQSLGQGPEFLIYFQGTGAADDSGLPNDRFFAVRPEGSVSTLKIQRTERGDSAVYLCASRRGGGPGELFFGEGSRLTVL.

This clonotype was observed many times. This chain connects TRBV20-1 to TRBJ2-3, with 9 bases fitting TRBD1. CDR3 size: 16 residues. J was trimmed by 2 bases and V by 0 bases; bases with no gene match: 6. Germline values: CDR1 DFQATT, CDR2 SNEGSKA (reference sequence). The chain's CDR3 is CSARDPGQGYTDTQYF. The CDR3 DNA sequence: TGCAGTGCTAGAGACCCGGGACAGGGCTACACAGATACGCAGTATTTT.

This clonotype was observed many times. V and J are TRBV6-5 and TRBJ2-7, with no clear D. The CDR3 length is 15 residues. In germline, CDR1 is MNHEY, CDR2 SVGAGI. V shed 0 bases and J shed 0 bases, with 9 bases lying between them. CDR3 nucleotides: TGTGCCAGCAGTTACTCTTCCGCGAACTCCTACGAGCAGTACTTC. Translating gives CASSYSSANSYEQYF.

The chain links TRBV25-1 to TRBJ1-2; 9 nucleotides match TRBD1. Per the germline V gene, CDR1 is MGHDK and CDR2 is SYGVNS. The CDR3 runs 15 residues. With V trimmed by 7 bases and J by 7 bases, 13 bases remained unmatched. DNA of the CDR3: TGTGCCAGCACCGGGACAGGGACGGGGTCTTTTGGCTACACCTTC. Its translation: CASTGTGTGSFGYTF.